This is a list of T cell receptor beta chains from one sample in a study of vaccination and CD4 T cells after COVID-19. Each CDR3 protein gets one entry after TCRdb re-called the PCR reads with MiXCR. Found here are roughly 31,000 distinct CDR3 sequences, almost 50% of them singletons; the top ten hold approximately 6%. The source material was CD4+ T cells from blood, sampled about 7 months after SARS-CoV-2 vaccination. The source of these receptors is a human donor who had recovered from COVID-19. CDR3s include the opening cysteine and the closing phenylalanine or tryptophan. The D gene is left open where the match is weak. A row's size may be missing; if present it is once, few, many or a size class.

cdr3_aa: CAWADLDPYEQYF; cdr3_nt: TGTGCCTGGGCAGACTTAGATCCCTACGAGCAGTACTTC; j_call: TRBJ2-7; clone_size: NA; v_call: TRBV30; d_call: NA
cdr3_aa: CASRAGGENNEQFF; cdr3_nt: TGTGCCAGCAGGGCCGGGGGGGAGAACAATGAGCAGTTCTTC; j_call: TRBJ2-1; clone_size: NA; v_call: TRBV7-9; d_call: TRBD2
cdr3_aa: CASNDRSQPTDTQYF; cdr3_nt: TGTGCCAGCAATGACAGGTCCCAGCCCACAGATACGCAGTATTTT; j_call: TRBJ2-3; clone_size: few; v_call: TRBV7-8; d_call: NA
cdr3_aa: CASSYGGLTEAFF; cdr3_nt: TGTGCCAGCAGTTACGGGGGGCTCACTGAAGCTTTCTTT; j_call: TRBJ1-1; clone_size: medium-sized; v_call: TRBV6-5; d_call: NA
cdr3_aa: CAIRSVEQGDTGELFF; cdr3_nt: TGTGCCATCAGGTCTGTTGAACAGGGGGACACCGGGGAGCTGTTTTTT; j_call: TRBJ2-2; clone_size: few; v_call: TRBV10-3; d_call: TRBD1
cdr3_aa: CASKARGEYEKLFF; cdr3_nt: TGTGCCAGCAAAGCCCGGGGGGAGTATGAAAAACTGTTTTTT; j_call: TRBJ1-4; clone_size: NA; v_call: TRBV6-1; d_call: NA
cdr3_aa: CASSPQATPTFEQYF; cdr3_nt: TGTGCCAGCAGCCCCCAAGCTACACCTACGTTCGAGCAGTACTTC; j_call: TRBJ2-7; clone_size: once; v_call: TRBV7-3; d_call: NA
cdr3_aa: CASSPPLGEREETQYF; cdr3_nt: TGTGCCAGCAGCCCGCCTCTCGGCGAGCGGGAGGAGACCCAGTACTTC; j_call: TRBJ2-5; clone_size: few; v_call: TRBV6-1; d_call: TRBD2
cdr3_aa: CASSFGEPQHF; cdr3_nt: TGTGCCAGCAGCTTCGGCGAGCCCCAGCATTTT; j_call: TRBJ1-5; clone_size: NA; v_call: TRBV11-2; d_call: NA
cdr3_aa: CASSEGFYEQYF; cdr3_nt: TGTGCCAGCAGTGAGGGTTTTTACGAGCAGTACTTC; j_call: TRBJ2-7; clone_size: few; v_call: TRBV6-1; d_call: NA
cdr3_aa: CASSPIAEPSGAYNSPLHF; cdr3_nt: TGTGCCAGCAGTCCAATCGCCGAGCCCAGCGGCGCCTATAATTCACCCCTCCACTTT; j_call: TRBJ1-6; clone_size: NA; v_call: TRBV27; d_call: NA
cdr3_aa: CASSSPPGLNTGELFF; cdr3_nt: TGTGCCAGCAGCTCCCCGCCCGGGTTAAACACCGGGGAGCTGTTTTTT; j_call: TRBJ2-2; clone_size: NA; v_call: TRBV7-9; d_call: NA
cdr3_aa: CASSEGTSTDTQYF; cdr3_nt: TGTGCCAGCAGTGAAGGGACTAGCACAGATACGCAGTATTTT; j_call: TRBJ2-3; clone_size: NA; v_call: TRBV6-4; d_call: NA
cdr3_aa: CASTPLAGGPGLNTGELFF; cdr3_nt: TGTGCCAGTACCCCCCTAGCGGGAGGGCCCGGGTTGAACACCGGGGAGCTGTTTTTT; j_call: TRBJ2-2; clone_size: NA; v_call: TRBV19; d_call: TRBD2
cdr3_aa: CAWSDGTGVIQHF; cdr3_nt: TGTGCCTGGAGCGACGGGACGGGGGTCATCCAGCATTTT; j_call: TRBJ1-5; clone_size: once; v_call: TRBV30; d_call: NA
cdr3_aa: CASRGEETQYF; cdr3_nt: TGTGCCAGCAGGGGGGAAGAGACCCAGTACTTC; j_call: TRBJ2-5; clone_size: NA; v_call: TRBV2; d_call: NA
cdr3_aa: CASDSRPAVGNQPQHF; cdr3_nt: TGTGCCAGTGACAGCCGCCCGGCGGTGGGCAATCAGCCCCAGCATTTT; j_call: TRBJ1-5; clone_size: few; v_call: TRBV19; d_call: NA
cdr3_aa: CASTSAKNIQYF; cdr3_nt: TGTGCCAGCACATCAGCCAAAAACATTCAGTACTTC; j_call: TRBJ2-4; clone_size: NA; v_call: TRBV7-2; d_call: NA
cdr3_aa: CASSPTPDRPYGYTF; cdr3_nt: TGTGCCAGCAGTCCCACTCCAGACAGGCCCTATGGCTACACCTTC; j_call: TRBJ1-2; clone_size: NA; v_call: TRBV6-1; d_call: NA
cdr3_aa: CAISTDQETQYF; cdr3_nt: TGTGCCATCAGCACAGACCAAGAGACCCAGTACTTC; j_call: TRBJ2-5; clone_size: NA; v_call: TRBV10-3; d_call: NA
cdr3_aa: CASSEYASGLTDTQYF; cdr3_nt: TGCGCCAGCAGTGAGTACGCTAGCGGGCTTACAGATACGCAGTATTTT; j_call: TRBJ2-3; clone_size: NA; v_call: TRBV10-1; d_call: TRBD2
cdr3_aa: CASSRNDRASPLHF; cdr3_nt: TGTGCCAGTAGTAGAAACGACAGGGCTTCACCCCTCCACTTT; j_call: TRBJ1-6; clone_size: NA; v_call: TRBV19; d_call: TRBD1
cdr3_aa: CAIRPDTGDTEAFF; cdr3_nt: TGTGCCATCAGGCCCGATACAGGGGACACTGAAGCTTTCTTT; j_call: TRBJ1-1; clone_size: NA; v_call: TRBV10-3; d_call: TRBD1
cdr3_aa: CASSNAGAYEQYF; cdr3_nt: TGTGCCAGTAGTAACGCGGGAGCCTACGAGCAGTACTTC; j_call: TRBJ2-7; clone_size: NA; v_call: TRBV19; d_call: TRBD2
cdr3_aa: CATSVQGGQPQHF; cdr3_nt: TGTGCCACCAGTGTACAGGGAGGTCAGCCCCAGCATTTT; j_call: TRBJ1-5; clone_size: NA; v_call: TRBV24-1; d_call: NA
cdr3_aa: CASSSASYEQYF; cdr3_nt: TGTGCCAGCAGCTCAGCCTCCTACGAGCAGTACTTC; j_call: TRBJ2-7; clone_size: NA; v_call: TRBV7-2; d_call: NA
cdr3_aa: CASSEINSMGFGTDTQYF; cdr3_nt: TGTGCCAGCAGTGAAATTAACTCTATGGGGTTCGGCACAGATACGCAGTATTTT; j_call: TRBJ2-3; clone_size: NA; v_call: TRBV6-1; d_call: NA
cdr3_aa: CASSRRGGHSYEQYF; cdr3_nt: TGTGCCAGTAGTAGGCGAGGGGGCCACTCCTACGAGCAGTACTTC; j_call: TRBJ2-7; clone_size: NA; v_call: TRBV19; d_call: TRBD1
cdr3_aa: CASSGGRATYEQYF; cdr3_nt: TGTGCCAGCAGTGGTGGACGGGCCACCTACGAGCAGTACTTC; j_call: TRBJ2-7; clone_size: NA; v_call: TRBV27; d_call: NA
cdr3_aa: CATSRGLAGGRVETQYF; cdr3_nt: TGTGCCACCAGCAGAGGGCTAGCGGGAGGACGGGTGGAGACCCAGTACTTC; j_call: TRBJ2-5; clone_size: NA; v_call: TRBV15; d_call: TRBD2
cdr3_aa: CASMLAGYQETQYF; cdr3_nt: TGTGCCAGCATGCTAGCGGGGTACCAAGAGACCCAGTACTTC; j_call: TRBJ2-5; clone_size: NA; v_call: TRBV6-2/TRBV6-3; d_call: TRBD2
cdr3_aa: CASSSHSRGGNTIYF; cdr3_nt: TGTGCCAGCAGTTCCCATTCCAGGGGAGGAAACACCATATATTTT; j_call: TRBJ1-3; clone_size: few; v_call: TRBV27; d_call: NA
cdr3_aa: CASRPRYEQYF; cdr3_nt: TGTGCCAGCCGCCCGAGGTACGAGCAGTACTTC; j_call: TRBJ2-7; clone_size: NA; v_call: TRBV6-4; d_call: NA
cdr3_aa: CASRPSDSIYEQYF; cdr3_nt: TGTGCCAGCCGTCCCTCGGACTCTATTTACGAGCAGTACTTC; j_call: TRBJ2-7; clone_size: NA; v_call: TRBV7-9; d_call: NA
cdr3_aa: CSARDWRGGTSETQYF; cdr3_nt: TGCAGTGCTAGAGATTGGCGGGGCGGAACGTCCGAGACCCAGTACTTC; j_call: TRBJ2-5; clone_size: few; v_call: TRBV20-1; d_call: NA
cdr3_aa: CASSETETGSYEQYF; cdr3_nt: TGTGCCAGCAGTGAAACCGAGACAGGGTCCTACGAGCAGTACTTC; j_call: TRBJ2-7; clone_size: NA; v_call: TRBV6-1; d_call: TRBD1
cdr3_aa: CASSLFRGPSYEQYF; cdr3_nt: TGTGCCAGCAGCCTATTCAGGGGTCCGTCCTACGAGCAGTACTTC; j_call: TRBJ2-7; clone_size: NA; v_call: TRBV11-3; d_call: NA
cdr3_aa: CASSRRGGGTEAFF; cdr3_nt: TGTGCCAGCAGTCGAAGGGGGGGAGGCACTGAAGCTTTCTTT; j_call: TRBJ1-1; clone_size: NA; v_call: TRBV27; d_call: NA
cdr3_aa: CASSTTAYGYTF; cdr3_nt: TGTGCCAGCAGCACGACAGCCTATGGCTACACCTTC; j_call: TRBJ1-2; clone_size: few; v_call: TRBV6-1; d_call: NA
cdr3_aa: CASSERKATQYF; cdr3_nt: TGTGCCAGCAGTGAAAGGAAGGCGACCCAGTACTTC; j_call: TRBJ2-5; clone_size: NA; v_call: TRBV28; d_call: NA
cdr3_aa: CASSLETGQGDTQYF; cdr3_nt: TGTGCCAGCAGCTTAGAGACAGGGCAGGGTGATACGCAGTATTTT; j_call: TRBJ2-3; clone_size: few; v_call: TRBV11-1; d_call: TRBD1
cdr3_aa: CATSGTTGAAAGANVLTF; cdr3_nt: TGTGCCACCAGTGGGACGACAGGGGCCGCGGCTGGGGCCAACGTCCTGACTTTC; j_call: TRBJ2-6; clone_size: few; v_call: TRBV24-1; d_call: TRBD1
cdr3_aa: CASSLDEDRTGYEQYF; cdr3_nt: TGTGCCAGCAGCTTAGATGAGGACCGTACAGGTTACGAGCAGTACTTC; j_call: TRBJ2-7; clone_size: NA; v_call: TRBV11-2; d_call: NA
cdr3_aa: CASSDDRLQPQHF; cdr3_nt: TGTGCCAGCAGCGACGACAGGCTGCAGCCCCAGCATTTT; j_call: TRBJ1-5; clone_size: NA; v_call: TRBV6-1; d_call: NA
cdr3_aa: CASKSAGNEQFF; cdr3_nt: TGCGCCAGCAAATCGGCAGGTAATGAGCAGTTCTTC; j_call: TRBJ2-1; clone_size: NA; v_call: TRBV10-2; d_call: NA